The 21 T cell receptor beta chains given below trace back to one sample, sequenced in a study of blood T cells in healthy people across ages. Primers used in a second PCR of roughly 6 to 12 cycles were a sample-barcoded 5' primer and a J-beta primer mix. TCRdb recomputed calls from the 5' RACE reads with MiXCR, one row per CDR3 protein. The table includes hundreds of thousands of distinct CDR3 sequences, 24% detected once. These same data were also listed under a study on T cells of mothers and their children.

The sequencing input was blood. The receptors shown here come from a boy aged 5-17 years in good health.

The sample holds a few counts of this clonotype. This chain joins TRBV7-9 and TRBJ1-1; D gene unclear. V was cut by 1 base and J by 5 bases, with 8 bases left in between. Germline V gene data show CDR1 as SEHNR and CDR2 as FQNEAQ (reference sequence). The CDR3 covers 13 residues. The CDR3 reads CASSLGSLTEAFF. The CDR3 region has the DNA TGTGCCAGCAGCTTAGGAAGCCTGACTGAAGCTTTCTTT.

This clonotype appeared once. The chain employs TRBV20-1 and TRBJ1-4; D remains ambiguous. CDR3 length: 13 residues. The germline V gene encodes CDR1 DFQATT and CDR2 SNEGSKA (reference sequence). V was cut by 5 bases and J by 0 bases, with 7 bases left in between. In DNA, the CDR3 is TGCAGTGCTGAGGCACCAACTAATGAAAAACTGTTTTTT. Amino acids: CSAEAPTNEKLFF.

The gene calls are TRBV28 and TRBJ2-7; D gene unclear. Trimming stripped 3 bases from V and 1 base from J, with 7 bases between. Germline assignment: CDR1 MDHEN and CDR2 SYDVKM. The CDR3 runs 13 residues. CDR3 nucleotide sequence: TGTGCCAGCAGTTTTTTCGGGTCCTACGAGCAGTACTTC. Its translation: CASSFFGSYEQYF.

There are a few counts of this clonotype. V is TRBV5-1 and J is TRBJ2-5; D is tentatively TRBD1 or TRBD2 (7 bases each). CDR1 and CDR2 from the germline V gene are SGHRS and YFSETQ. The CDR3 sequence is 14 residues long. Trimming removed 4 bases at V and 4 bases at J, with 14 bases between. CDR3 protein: CASSPGGVLETQYF. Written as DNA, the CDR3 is TGCGCCAGCAGCCCAGGGGGGGTCCTAGAGACCCAGTACTTC.

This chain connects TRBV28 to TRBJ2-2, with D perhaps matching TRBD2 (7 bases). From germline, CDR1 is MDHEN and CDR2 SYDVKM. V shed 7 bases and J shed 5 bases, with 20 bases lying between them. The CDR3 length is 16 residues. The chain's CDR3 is CASTFSWGGGTGELFF. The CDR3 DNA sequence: TGTGCCAGCACCTTTTCTTGGGGGGGCGGAACCGGGGAGCTGTTTTTT.

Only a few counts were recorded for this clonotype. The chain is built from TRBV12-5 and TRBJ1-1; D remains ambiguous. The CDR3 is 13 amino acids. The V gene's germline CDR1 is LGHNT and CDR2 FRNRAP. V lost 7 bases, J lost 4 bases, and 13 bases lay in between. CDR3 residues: CASALTVTTEAFF. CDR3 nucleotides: TGTGCTAGTGCCCTCACGGTTACCACTGAAGCTTTCTTT.

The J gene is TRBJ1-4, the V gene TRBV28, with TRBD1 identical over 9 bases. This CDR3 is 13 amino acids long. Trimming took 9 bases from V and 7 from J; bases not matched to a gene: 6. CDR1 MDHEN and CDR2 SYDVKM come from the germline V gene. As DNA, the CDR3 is TGTGCCAGTTTGGGACAGGGTCTTGAAAAACTGTTTTTT. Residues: CASLGQGLEKLFF.

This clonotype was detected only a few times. CDR3 sequence (DNA): TGTGCCAGCAGCCCCGGATCGGCGGGAGCAATCTACGAGCAGTACTTC. Its protein product is CASSPGSAGAIYEQYF. This sequence joins TRBV9 and TRBJ2-7; TRBD2 aligns across 7 bases. V lost 4 bases, J lost 3 bases, and 13 bases stayed unmatched. The CDR3 is made up of 16 amino acids. Germline CDR1 and CDR2: SGDLS and YYNGEE.

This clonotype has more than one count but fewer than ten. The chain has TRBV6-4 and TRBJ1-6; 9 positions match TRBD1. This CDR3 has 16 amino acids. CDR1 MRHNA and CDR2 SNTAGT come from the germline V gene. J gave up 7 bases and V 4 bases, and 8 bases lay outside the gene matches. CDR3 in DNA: TGTGCCAGCAGTGTCCGACCGGGACAGGGAAATTCACCCCTCCACTTT. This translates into CASSVRPGQGNSPLHF.

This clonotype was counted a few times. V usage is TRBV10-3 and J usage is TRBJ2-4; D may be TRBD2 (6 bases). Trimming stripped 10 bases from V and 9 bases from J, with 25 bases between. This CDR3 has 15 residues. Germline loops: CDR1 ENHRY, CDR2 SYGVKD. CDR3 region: CATSPTHSTRAIQYF. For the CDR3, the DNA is TGTGCCACGTCCCCAACTCACTCGACTAGAGCCATTCAGTACTTC.

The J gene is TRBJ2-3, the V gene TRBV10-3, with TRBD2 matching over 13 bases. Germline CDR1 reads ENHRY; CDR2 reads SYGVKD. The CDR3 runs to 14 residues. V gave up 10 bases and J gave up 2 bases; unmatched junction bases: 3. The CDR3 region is CATGLAGDTDTQYF. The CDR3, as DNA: TGTGCCACCGGACTAGCGGGAGACACAGATACGCAGTATTTT.

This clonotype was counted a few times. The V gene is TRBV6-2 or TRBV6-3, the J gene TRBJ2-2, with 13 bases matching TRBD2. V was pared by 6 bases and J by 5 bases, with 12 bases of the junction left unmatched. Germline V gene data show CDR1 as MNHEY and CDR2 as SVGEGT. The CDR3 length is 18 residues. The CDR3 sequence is CASSPQVRLAGGTGELFF. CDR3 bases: TGTGCCAGCAGCCCTCAGGTGCGACTAGCGGGAGGAACCGGGGAGCTGTTTTTT.

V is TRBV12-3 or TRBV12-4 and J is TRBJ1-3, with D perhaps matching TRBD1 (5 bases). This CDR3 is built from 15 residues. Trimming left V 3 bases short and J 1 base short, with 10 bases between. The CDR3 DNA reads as TGTGCCAGCAGTTTCGCAGGGTATTCTGGAAACACCATATATTTT. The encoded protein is CASSFAGYSGNTIYF.

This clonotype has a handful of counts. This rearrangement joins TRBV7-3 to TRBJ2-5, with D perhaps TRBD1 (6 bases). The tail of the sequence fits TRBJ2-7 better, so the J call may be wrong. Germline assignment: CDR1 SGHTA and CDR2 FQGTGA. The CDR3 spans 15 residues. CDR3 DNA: TGTGCCAGCAGCCTCCGGTCAGGGGCCCTCTACGAGCAGTACTTC. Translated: CASSLRSGALYEQYF.

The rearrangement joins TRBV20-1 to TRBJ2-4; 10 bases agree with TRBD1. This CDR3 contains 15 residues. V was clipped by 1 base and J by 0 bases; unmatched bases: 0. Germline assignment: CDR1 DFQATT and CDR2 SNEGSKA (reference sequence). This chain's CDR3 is CSARGTGGAKNIQYF. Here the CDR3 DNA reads TGCAGTGCTAGAGGGACAGGGGGAGCCAAAAACATTCAGTACTTC.

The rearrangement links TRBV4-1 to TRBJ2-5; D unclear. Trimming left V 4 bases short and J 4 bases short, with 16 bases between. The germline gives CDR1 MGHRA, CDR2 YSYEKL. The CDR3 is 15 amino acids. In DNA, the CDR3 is TGCGCCAGCAGCCCCTTCAGTGAATATGGAGAGACCCAGTACTTC. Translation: CASSPFSEYGETQYF.

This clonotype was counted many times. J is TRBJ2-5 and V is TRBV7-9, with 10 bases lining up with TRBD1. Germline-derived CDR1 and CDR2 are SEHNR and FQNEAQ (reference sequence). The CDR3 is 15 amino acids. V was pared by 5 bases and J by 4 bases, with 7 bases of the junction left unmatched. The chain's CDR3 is CASSRDRGIGETQYF. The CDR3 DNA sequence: TGTGCCAGCAGCAGGGACAGGGGCATCGGAGAGACCCAGTACTTC. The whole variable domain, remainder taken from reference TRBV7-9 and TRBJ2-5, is DTGVSQNPRHKITKRGQNVTFRCDPISEHNRLYWYRQTLGQGPEFLTYFQNEAQLEKSRLLSDRFSAERPKGSFSTLEIQRTEQGDSAMYLCASSRDRGIGETQYFGPGTRLLVL.

The CDR3 nucleotides read TGTGCCAGCAGCTTAGCGCTCAGCCAAGGCGAGCAGTACTTC. This gives the protein CASSLALSQGEQYF. The chain carries TRBV7-6 and TRBJ2-7, with no clear D. The V gene lost 0 bases and the J gene lost 6 bases, with 12 bases spanning the gap. Germline V lookup: CDR1 SGHVS, CDR2 FNYEAQ. The CDR3 is 14 amino acids.

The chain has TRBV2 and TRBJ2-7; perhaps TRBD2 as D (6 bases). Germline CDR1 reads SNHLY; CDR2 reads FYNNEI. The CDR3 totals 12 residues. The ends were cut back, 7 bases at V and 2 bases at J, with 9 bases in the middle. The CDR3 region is CASNGGTYEQYF. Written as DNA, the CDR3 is TGTGCCAGCAATGGGGGGACCTACGAGCAGTACTTC.

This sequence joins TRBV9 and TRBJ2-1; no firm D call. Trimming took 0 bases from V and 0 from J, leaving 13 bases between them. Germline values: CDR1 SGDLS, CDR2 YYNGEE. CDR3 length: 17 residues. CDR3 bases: TGTGCCAGCAGCGTAGAACCTATAATGAGCTCCTACAATGAGCAGTTCTTC. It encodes CASSVEPIMSSYNEQFF.

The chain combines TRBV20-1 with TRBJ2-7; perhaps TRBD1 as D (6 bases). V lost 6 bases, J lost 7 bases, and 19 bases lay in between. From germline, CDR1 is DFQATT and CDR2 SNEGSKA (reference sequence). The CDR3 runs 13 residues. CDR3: CSALRQGRREQYF. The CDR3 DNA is TGCAGTGCCCTAAGGCAGGGGCGGCGAGAGCAGTACTTC.